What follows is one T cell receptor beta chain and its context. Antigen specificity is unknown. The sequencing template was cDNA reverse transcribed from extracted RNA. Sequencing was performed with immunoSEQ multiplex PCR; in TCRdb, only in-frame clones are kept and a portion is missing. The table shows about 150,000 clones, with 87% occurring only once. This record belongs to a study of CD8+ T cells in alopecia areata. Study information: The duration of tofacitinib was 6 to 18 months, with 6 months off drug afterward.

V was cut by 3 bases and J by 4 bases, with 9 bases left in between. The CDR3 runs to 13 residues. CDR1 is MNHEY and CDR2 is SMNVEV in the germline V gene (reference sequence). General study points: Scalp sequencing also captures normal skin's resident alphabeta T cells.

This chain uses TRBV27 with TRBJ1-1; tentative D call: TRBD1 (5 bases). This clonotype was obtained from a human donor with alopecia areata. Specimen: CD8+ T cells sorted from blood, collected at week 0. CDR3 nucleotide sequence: TGTGCCAGCAGTTTCCGGGACGGCACTGAAGCTTTCTTT. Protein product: CASSFRDGTEAFF.